The following is a T cell receptor (beta chain) sequence with its context. The target antigen is unknown. TCRdb reanalysed the 5' RACE reads using MiXCR and keeps one entry per CDR3 protein. The sample includes tens of thousands of distinct CDR3 sequences, roughly 18% of them seen just once. Per germline, CDR1 SQVTM and CDR2 ANQGSEA. The CDR3 sequence is 12 residues long. The germline V and J ends were trimmed by 4 bases and 6 bases, with 10 bases remaining between them. General observations from the study: The larger cohort examined one V-J beta rearrangement, not whole repertoires.

This TCR was sampled from a female donor with breast cancer. The chain couples TRBV29-1 to TRBJ1-5, with D perhaps matching TRBD1 (5 bases). The specimen sequenced was naive CD4+ T cells sorted from blood. As to subset: naive CD4+ T cells, CD4+CD45RA+CD25-. The CDR3 region has the DNA TGCAGCGTTGGGGGGGGGACTCAGCCCCAGCATTTT. This codes for CSVGGGTQPQHF. The entire variable domain, with the rest obtained from reference TRBV29-1 and TRBJ1-5, is as follows: SAVISQKPSRDICQRGTSLTIQCQVDSQVTMMFWYRQQPGQSLTLIATANQGSEATYESGFVIDKFPISRPNLTFSTLTVSNMSPEDSSIYLCSVGGGTQPQHFGDGTRLSIL.